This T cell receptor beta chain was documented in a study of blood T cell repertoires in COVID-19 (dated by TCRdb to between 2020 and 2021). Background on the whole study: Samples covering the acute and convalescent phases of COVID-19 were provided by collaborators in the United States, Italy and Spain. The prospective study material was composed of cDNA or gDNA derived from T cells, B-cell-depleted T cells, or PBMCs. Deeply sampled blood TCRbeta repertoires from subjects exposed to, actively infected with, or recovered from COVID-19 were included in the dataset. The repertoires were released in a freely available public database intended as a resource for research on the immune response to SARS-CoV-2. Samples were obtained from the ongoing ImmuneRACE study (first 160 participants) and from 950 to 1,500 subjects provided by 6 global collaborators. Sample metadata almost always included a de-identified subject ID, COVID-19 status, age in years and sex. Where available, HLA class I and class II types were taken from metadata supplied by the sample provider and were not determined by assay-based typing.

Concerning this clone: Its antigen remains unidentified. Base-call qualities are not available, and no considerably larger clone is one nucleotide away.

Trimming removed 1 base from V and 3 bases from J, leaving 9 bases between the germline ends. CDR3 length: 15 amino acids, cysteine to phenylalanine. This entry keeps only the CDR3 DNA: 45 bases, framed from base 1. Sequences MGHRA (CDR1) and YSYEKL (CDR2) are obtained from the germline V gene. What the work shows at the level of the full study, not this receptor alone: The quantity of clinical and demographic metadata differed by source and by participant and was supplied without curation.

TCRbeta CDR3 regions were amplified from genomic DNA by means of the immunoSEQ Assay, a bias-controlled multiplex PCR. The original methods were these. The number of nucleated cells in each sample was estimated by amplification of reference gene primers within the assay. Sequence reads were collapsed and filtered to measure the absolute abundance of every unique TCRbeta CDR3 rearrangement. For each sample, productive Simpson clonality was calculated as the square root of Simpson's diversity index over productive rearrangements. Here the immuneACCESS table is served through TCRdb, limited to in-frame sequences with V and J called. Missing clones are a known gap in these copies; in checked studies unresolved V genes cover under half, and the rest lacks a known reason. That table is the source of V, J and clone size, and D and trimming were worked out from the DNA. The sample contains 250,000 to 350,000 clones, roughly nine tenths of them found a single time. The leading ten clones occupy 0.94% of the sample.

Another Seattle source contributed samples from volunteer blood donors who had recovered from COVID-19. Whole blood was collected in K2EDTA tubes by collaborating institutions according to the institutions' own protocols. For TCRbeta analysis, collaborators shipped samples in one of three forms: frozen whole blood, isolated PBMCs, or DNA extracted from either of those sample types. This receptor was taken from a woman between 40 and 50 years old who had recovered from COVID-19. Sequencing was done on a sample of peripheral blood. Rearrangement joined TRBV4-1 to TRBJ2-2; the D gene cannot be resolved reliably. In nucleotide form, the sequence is TGCGCCAGCAGCCAAGTGTTTAGAGACACCGGGGAGCTGTTTTTT. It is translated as CASSQVFRDTGELFF.